This T cell receptor beta chain is from a study of T cells in Graves' hyperthyroidism and ophthalmopathy. Study observations and caveats: Blood held most thyroid clonotypes expanded above 0.001 frequency.

In germline, CDR1 is MNHNS, CDR2 SASEGT. With 5 bases clipped from V and 6 bases from J, the junction kept 10 bases outside the gene matches. The CDR3 has 16 residues. Turning to this clonotype: No antigen is known for it.

The investigators amplified TCR beta CDR3 regions from RNA transcripts. First-round RT-PCR targeting the TCR CDR3 was performed with the HTBI primer set. TCRdb fed the multiplex PCR reads into MiXCR, producing one record per CDR3 protein. Among hundreds of thousands of distinct CDR3 sequences listed, more than 45% were seen once. Graves' hyperthyroidism without ophthalmopathy progression within 18 months was termed stable. The source is a woman in her late teens or twenties with Graves' hyperthyroidism. Source material: peripheral blood or thyroid tissue (not recorded which). The chain joins TRBV6-1 to TRBJ2-2; 9 positions match TRBD1. The CDR3 loop reads CASSPNRDREAGELFF. The DNA of the CDR3 is TGTGCCAGCAGTCCCAACCGGGACAGGGAGGCCGGGGAGCTGTTTTTT.